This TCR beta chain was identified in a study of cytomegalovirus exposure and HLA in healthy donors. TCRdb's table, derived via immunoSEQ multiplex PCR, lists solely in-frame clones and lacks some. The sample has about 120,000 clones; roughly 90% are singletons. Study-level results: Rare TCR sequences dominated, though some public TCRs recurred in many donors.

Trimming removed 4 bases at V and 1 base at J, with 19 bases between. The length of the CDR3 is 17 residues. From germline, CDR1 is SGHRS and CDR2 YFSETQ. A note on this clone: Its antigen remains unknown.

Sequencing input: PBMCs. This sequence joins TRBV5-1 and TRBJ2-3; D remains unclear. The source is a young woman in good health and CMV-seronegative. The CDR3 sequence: CASSRTFMNTGTDTQYF. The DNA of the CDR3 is TGCGCCAGCAGCCGCACATTTATGAACACCGGCACAGATACGCAGTATTTT.